This paragraph covers one T cell receptor beta chain sequence. These data originate in a study of blood T cell repertoires in COVID-19. About the study: Samples of COVID-19 (acute and convalescent) were obtained from the United States, Italy and Spain. PBMCs, B-cell-depleted T cells, or T cells were the source of the cDNA or gDNA that made up the material.

Original processing notes: How many nucleated cells were present was estimated from reference gene primer amplification. Sequencing used immunoSEQ multiplex PCR; TCRdb keeps in-frame clones, though not all of them. From that table come the V and J calls and clone size; the DNA was used to work out D and trimming. The repertoire holds about 250,000 clones, about 80% seen once, with 15% to 19% in the top ten. This CDR3 region has 17 residues. Germline loops: CDR1 MDHEN, CDR2 SYDVKM. Unmatched junction bases numbered 9, after V lost 5 bases and J lost 5 bases. The chain recombines TRBV28 with TRBJ2-5; 15 positions match TRBD2. The TCR sequence derives from a person aged 65 to 85 with COVID-19, enrolled during active disease. What was sequenced was peripheral blood. CDR3 nucleotide sequence: TGTGCCAGCAGTGGAAGGGGACTAGCGGGAGGATGGGAGACCCAGTACTTC. As protein: CASSGRGLAGGWETQYF.